The source of this T cell receptor (beta chain) is a study of blood T cell repertoires in COVID-19. For the study at large: Samples came from the United States, Italy and Spain, spanning acute and convalescent COVID-19. Sources were T cells, B-cell-depleted T cells, or PBMCs; the material itself was cDNA or gDNA.

Original analysis: Reference gene primer amplification in the assay estimated nucleated cell counts. Assay: immunoSEQ multiplex PCR; the TCRdb copy retains only in-frame clones and omits some. That table gives V, J and clone size, and the DNA gave D and trimming. This repertoire shows fewer than 200,000 clones, about 85% found once; its top ten account for roughly 8.3%. Seattle cases were enrolled at active infection and followed longitudinally. Sequencing input: peripheral blood. The clonotype originates from an older woman with COVID-19, enrolled during active disease.

CDR3 coding DNA: TGTGCCAGCAGCTTAGAACTAGCTGCGGGAACCGGGGAGCTGTTTTTT. Amino acid sequence: CASSLELAAGTGELFF. This rearrangement joins TRBV11-3 to TRBJ2-2; D may be TRBD2 (6 bases). The CDR3 extends over 16 amino acids. Trimming removed 0 bases from V and 5 bases from J, with 13 bases in between. CDR1 and CDR2 from the germline V gene are SGHNT and YENEEA.